These 2 T cell receptor beta chains originate from one sample sequenced in a study of shared clonotypes between healthy human individuals. Sequencing was performed with immunoSEQ multiplex PCR; in TCRdb, only in-frame clones are kept and a portion is missing. The sample has roughly 2,500,000 clones; approximately 94% are singletons. Sequencing used naive CD4+ T cells from PBMCs. Subset in this sample: CD45RA+ positively selected. These receptors were taken from a young man in good health. Some clones in this sample may be carry-over from other donors' samples.

The chain couples TRBV7-9 to TRBJ2-7, with 12 positions matching TRBD1. Germline CDR1 is SEHNR and CDR2 is FQNEAQ (reference sequence). This CDR3 contains 15 residues. Trimming at V came to 0 bases and at J to 7 bases, leaving 4 bases not matched to a gene. The CDR3 reads CASSLAGQGAREQYF. The CDR3, as DNA: TGTGCCAGCAGCTTAGCGGGACAGGGGGCAAGGGAGCAGTACTTC.

The gene calls are TRBV7-9 and TRBJ2-1, with a weak D call TRBD2 (5 bases). The CDR3 loop spans 11 amino acids. Germline lookup yields CDR1 SEHNR and CDR2 FQNEAQ (reference sequence). V lost 5 bases to trimming and J lost 13 bases, with 12 bases between them. The CDR3 nucleotides are TGTGCCAGCAGCCCCCTAGCCCAACAGTTCTTC. Its protein product is CASSPLAQQFF.